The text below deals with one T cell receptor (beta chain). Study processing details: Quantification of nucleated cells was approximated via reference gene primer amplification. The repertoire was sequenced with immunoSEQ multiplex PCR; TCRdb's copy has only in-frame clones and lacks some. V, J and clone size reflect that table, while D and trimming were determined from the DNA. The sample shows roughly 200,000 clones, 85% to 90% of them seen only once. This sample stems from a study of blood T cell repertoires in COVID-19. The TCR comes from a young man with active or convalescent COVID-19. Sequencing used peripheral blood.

CDR3 sequence: CASSQVRGSEAFF. For the CDR3, the DNA is TGTGCCAGCAGCCAAGTACGGGGGTCTGAAGCTTTCTTT. The chain carries TRBV14 and TRBJ1-1; weak D call: TRBD1 (5 bases). Trimming removed 1 base from V and 6 bases from J, with 9 bases in between. The CDR3 has 13 amino acids. From germline, CDR1 is SGHDN and CDR2 FVKESK.